This T cell receptor (delta chain) was captured in a study of in vitro expanded adult blood gammadelta T cells (dated by TCRdb to 2019 to 2021). Context from the whole study: Among T cells, the purity of sorted Vgamma9Vdelta2 cells was between 94.4% and 100%. The study compared the TCR repertoire of Vgamma9Vdelta2 T cells expanded in vitro with a mistletoe-extract drug against those expanded with HMBPP or zoledronate. For every donor, cells were stimulated separately with HMBPP, zoledronate or AbnobaViscum P, and the TRG and TRD CDR3 repertoires from each condition were sequenced. The TCR repertoire analysis included a few subjects.

Ends trimmed: V by 1 base, J by 0 bases; bases unmatched to a gene: 26. The CDR3 runs 23 amino acids, cysteine and phenylalanine included. Only CDR3 DNA remains: 69 bases, in frame from the first base. Looking up the germline V gene yields CDR1 GEAIGNYY and CDR2 EKD. Study-wide findings and limitations: The TRDV2 repertoire shared between treatments was private to each donor, and multidimensional scaling clustered TRD repertoires by subject rather than stimulant. Top TRGV9 CDR3 clonotypes were largely public, being shared across donors and across all three stimulation conditions. All repertoires were derived from in vitro expanded cultures of healthy donor cells rather than from mistletoe-treated patients. CDR3 length, diversity and J usage of AbnobaViscum P-expanded Vgamma9Vdelta2 repertoires were found to be similar to those of HMBPP- and zoledronate-expanded repertoires, which suggested a polyclonal response.

The library was prepared using 5' RACE. For each sample, RNA was extracted from approximately 11,000 sorted cells with the RNeasy Micro Kit. Libraries were built by template-switch reverse transcription followed by PCR amplification of the CDR3gamma and CDR3delta regions. The amplicons were sequenced on an Illumina MiSeq with the V2 300 kit, which gave 150 bp paired-end reads. In the source study's methods: Read quality was checked with FastQC version 0.11.8. CDR3 sequences were built by aligning reads to GenBank TRG or TRD reference genes using MiXCR version 3.0.3. MiXCR was run with default parameters, except that TRDD assembly used 3 consecutive nucleotides instead of 5. VDJtools version 1.2.1 with default settings was used for the repertoire analyses, which included normalized Shannon-Wiener diversity, clonotype tracking and multidimensional scaling. CDR3 sequences that were out-of-frame or contained stop codons were left out of the analysis. Identical DNA sequences were merged into single rows after TCRdb reprocessed the public reads with CATT. TCRdb's processing, not the authors' own work, is the source of the V and J calls. The table for this sample lists around 500 delta-chain clones; about a third of them were counted only once. The top ten clonotypes cover about 40% of the sample.

The sample's treatment or condition, from its label and the paper: aminobisphosphonate causing endogenous IPP accumulation, about 0.91 uM. Following expansion, live CD3+ TCRgammadelta+ Vgamma9+ Vdelta2+ T cells were FACS-sorted using a FACS Aria III. PBMC were exposed to 0.85 to 1 uM zoledronate for one day and then washed three times before expansion. Cultures were expanded over approximately 14 days, and IL-2 was replenished every 3 to 4 days. Following the one-day stimulant pulse, the cells were washed three times and then grown in medium with about 100 U/mL IL-2. Before culture, peripheral blood mononuclear cells were isolated by Lymphoprep gradient centrifugation and frozen in liquid nitrogen. To note about this clone: Its binding antigen is unknown. Given a far larger clone just one base away, this is likely a sequencing read error. Other DNA sequences from this sample encode an identical CDR3 as well.

The specimen comprised gamma-delta T cells from peripheral blood expanded in culture, sampled from an in vitro culture stimulated with zoledronate. The V and J segments used are TRDV2 and TRDJ1; a stretch of 9 junction bases matches TRDD3. TCRdb supplies no J gene; here it was assigned by aligning the nucleotide sequence to germline. This TCR derives from an adult in good health. CDR3 loop: CACDTVRPTPGGYKTENTDKLIF. DNA sequence: TGTGCCTGTGACACTGTTCGTCCTACTCCCGGGGGATACAAGACAGAGAACACCGATAAACTCATCTTT.